A selection of T cell receptor beta chains follows, all from one sample in a study of shared T cell receptors in the human thymus. This table comes from immunoSEQ multiplex PCR, and its TCRdb copy is limited to in-frame clones, with some not included. The table has some 760,000 clones, roughly 88% seen once. These records were also assigned to another study, of human thymus T cells.

Sequenced: thymocytes. The origin of the receptors is a girl under three years old with a congenital heart defect. Each CDR3 is given with its conserved first and last residue. Each record gives: CDR3 protein, CDR3 DNA, D gene, J gene, clone size, V gene. A D gene is named only where the DNA matches it firmly. Expanded clones are given a class, and other clones once, few, many or no size at all.

CASSYAGGPSTDTQYF | TGTGCCAGCAGTTACGCGGGGGGACCTAGCACAGATACGCAGTATTTT | TRBD2 | TRBJ2-3 | NA | TRBV6-5
CASSFVTGTVYEQYF | TGTGCCAGCAGCTTTGTAACCGGGACAGTTTACGAGCAGTACTTC | TRBD1 | TRBJ2-7 | NA | TRBV5-4
CASSSEGGLASQYF | TGTGCCAGCAGCTCAGAGGGAGGACTAGCGTCCCAGTACTTC | TRBD2 | TRBJ2-5 | NA | TRBV7-9
CASTFRRTNNTEAFF | TGTGCCAGTACTTTCCGACGGACTAATAACACTGAAGCTTTCTTT | NA | TRBJ1-1 | NA | TRBV19
CASSERRKWAGVNTEAFF | TGTGCCAGCAGTGAAAGAAGGAAGTGGGCGGGGGTGAACACTGAAGCTTTCTTT | NA | TRBJ1-1 | NA | TRBV6-1
CASSSTRRTGTTNTEAFF | TGTGCCAGCAGCTCAACCCGAAGGACAGGGACCACGAACACTGAAGCTTTCTTT | TRBD1 | TRBJ1-1 | NA | TRBV7-3
CASSLKGAGTEAFF | TGTGCCAGCAGCTTAAAGGGGGCAGGTACTGAAGCTTTCTTT | TRBD1 | TRBJ1-1 | NA | TRBV7-3
CASSLLPSGKEGYNEQFF | TGTGCCAGCAGCTTGCTCCCTAGCGGAAAGGAGGGCTACAATGAGCAGTTCTTC | TRBD2 | TRBJ2-1 | once | TRBV5-6
CASSQVTQGTNYGYTF | TGCGCCAGCAGCCAAGTCACCCAGGGGACAAACTATGGCTACACCTTC | NA | TRBJ1-2 | NA | TRBV4-1
CASSVDRGSYTNEKLFF | TGTGCCAGCAGCGTAGACAGGGGGTCGTATACTAATGAAAAACTGTTTTTT | TRBD1 | TRBJ1-4 | NA | TRBV9
CASSQDKGRATEAFF | TGTGCCAGCAGCCAAGATAAAGGCAGGGCTACTGAAGCTTTCTTT | NA | TRBJ1-1 | NA | TRBV14
CATNQAPRATNEQFF | TGTGCCACCAACCAGGCCCCCAGGGCCACCAATGAGCAGTTCTTC | NA | TRBJ2-1 | NA | TRBV6-1
CASSFWPVVGDEKLFF | TGTGCCAGCAGCTTTTGGCCAGTGGTGGGAGATGAAAAACTGTTTTTT | NA | TRBJ1-4 | once | TRBV5-6
CASSERSRREKLFF | TGTGCCAGCAGTGAACGATCCCGGCGGGAAAAACTGTTTTTT | NA | TRBJ1-4 | NA | TRBV6-1
CASSLTPSLGGETQYF | TGTGCCAGCAGTTTAACCCCATCCCTGGGGGGAGAGACCCAGTACTTC | NA | TRBJ2-5 | few | TRBV28
CASSVEATGHSYEQYF | TGTGCCAGCAGCGTAGAAGCGACGGGTCACTCCTACGAGCAGTACTTC | NA | TRBJ2-7 | NA | TRBV9